The text below deals with one T cell receptor (beta chain). The antigen remains undetermined. The data were taken from a study of brain T cells in children with intractable seizures. Trimming left V 0 bases short and J 5 bases short, with 10 bases between. The germline V gene encodes CDR1 LNHNV and CDR2 YYDKDF (reference sequence). The CDR3 extends over 15 amino acids. Overall study results and limits: Pre- and post-surgery blood differed in depth, so pre-surgery absences may be undersampling.

Only cases whose brain tissue showed the highest T cell transcript signatures were sequenced. Sequencing used immunoSEQ multiplex PCR; TCRdb keeps in-frame clones, though not all of them. The sample shows over 20,000 clones, 90% to 95% of them seen only once. The receptor was derived from a boy younger than 18 with focal cortical dysplasia and intractable seizures. Sequencing was performed on peripheral blood, taken at surgery. The V and J genes are TRBV15 and TRBJ2-2; the D is unclear. CDR3 loop: CATSRDQPGTGELFF. The DNA of the CDR3 is TGTGCCACCAGCAGAGATCAGCCAGGTACCGGGGAGCTGTTTTTT. Combining the CDR3 with reference TRBV15 and TRBJ2-2 gives the whole variable domain DAMVIQNPRYQVTQFGKPVTLSCSQTLNHNVMYWYQQKSSQAPKLLFHYYDKDFNNEADTPDNFQSRRPNTSFCFLDIRSPGLGDTAMYLCATSRDQPGTGELFFGEGSRLTVL.